This TCR beta chain was captured by sequencing in a study of blood T cells in healthy people across ages. Study information: About one barcoded beta molecule per two T cells was the capture yield of template switching.

About this clonotype: What it binds is not known.

There are 15 residues in the CDR3. With V trimmed by 5 bases and J by 13 bases, 14 bases remained unmatched. The authors ran a second PCR of roughly 7 to 11 cycles using a sample-barcoded 5' primer and a J-beta primer mix. A template-switch adaptor containing 12 random nucleotides labeled each cDNA molecule. TCRdb re-called the 5' RACE reads with MiXCR, one entry per CDR3 protein. This table has around 750,000 distinct CDR3 sequences, around half appearing once. General observations from the study: Long-lived donors exceeded aged donors in naive CD4+ cells and diversity. Older individuals had lower TCR beta diversity per million T cells (the decline was roughly linear).

The sequence was obtained from an elderly man in good health. V usage is TRBV12-3 or TRBV12-4 and J usage is TRBJ2-4; TRBD2 matches 10 bases. What was sequenced was blood. In DNA form, the CDR3 reads TGTGCCAGCAGTACCGACCTAGCGGGAGTGGCTGAGCAGTACTTC. Its protein product is CASSTDLAGVAEQYF.